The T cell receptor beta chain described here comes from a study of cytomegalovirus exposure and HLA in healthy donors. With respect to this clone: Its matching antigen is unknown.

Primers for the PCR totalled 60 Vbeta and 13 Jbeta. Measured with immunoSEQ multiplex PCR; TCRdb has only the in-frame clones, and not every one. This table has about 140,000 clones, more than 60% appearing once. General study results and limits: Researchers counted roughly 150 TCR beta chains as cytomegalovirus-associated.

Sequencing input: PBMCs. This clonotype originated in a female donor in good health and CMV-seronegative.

The CDR3 coding sequence is TGTGCCAGCAGCCCCGATGGTCGACAGGGGAATGGCTACACCTTC. It codes for CASSPDGRQGNGYTF. The genes are TRBV7-9 and TRBJ1-2; 8 bases are shared with TRBD1. The CDR3 is 15 residues long. V was pared by 5 bases and J by 6 bases, with 11 bases of the junction left unmatched. Per the germline V gene, CDR1 is SEHNR and CDR2 is FQNEAQ (reference sequence).